The 25 T cell receptor beta chains listed next were all sequenced from one sample in a study of blood T cells in healthy people across ages (dated by TCRdb to about 2015). Receptor libraries were prepared by 5' RACE. The sequencer listed for this sample is Illumina HiSeq 2500. The second PCR ran for roughly 6 to 11 cycles and used a J-beta primer mix along with a sample-barcoded 5' primer. Clones were called with MiXCR by TCRdb after fastp trimmed the public reads at Q25, and only in-frame beta chains were retained. Records with the same CDR3 protein are collapsed into one entry carrying the most frequent genes and DNA. Present in this sample are about 680,000 distinct CDR3 sequences, roughly 49% of which were seen just once. Clones ranked in the top ten supply 30% to 40% of the sample. The sequenced sample consisted of blood. The receptors derive from a woman aged 60 to 75 in good health.

The V call is TRBV7-9, the J call TRBJ2-1; no clear D. The end of the DNA aligns better with TRBJ2-7, so the J call may be wrong. Germline CDR1 and CDR2: SEHNR and FQNEAQ (reference sequence). This CDR3 comprises 16 residues. The CDR3 region is CASSPDAKGFYNEQYF. The CDR3 region has the DNA TGTGCCAGCAGCCCCGACGCCAAGGGCTTCTACAATGAGCAGTACTTC.

V usage is TRBV7-3 and J usage is TRBJ2-6, with D unresolved. CDR1 and CDR2 from the germline V gene are SGHTA and FQGTGA. CDR3 length: 15 residues. Trimming stripped 5 bases from V and 1 base from J, with 9 bases between. CDR3 nucleotides: TGTGCCAGCAGCATGACTCCTTCTGGGGCCAACGTCCTGACTTTC. Amino acids: CASSMTPSGANVLTF.

The chain has TRBV27 and TRBJ2-5; 8 bases match TRBD2. Germline trimming cut 3 bases from V and 2 bases from J; bases unmatched to any gene: 8. The CDR3 has 16 amino acids. Germline V gene data show CDR1 as MNHEY and CDR2 as SMNVEV (reference sequence). Written as DNA, the CDR3 is TGTGCCAGCAGTTTGAAAGGCGGCGGGGGGCAAGAGACCCAGTACTTC. It is translated as CASSLKGGGGQETQYF.

The genes are TRBV5-1 and TRBJ1-1, with TRBD1 matching over 7 bases. V gave up 4 bases and J gave up 4 bases; unmatched junction bases: 10. The CDR3 covers 15 residues. CDR1 is SGHRS, CDR2 YFSETQ, per germline. This CDR3 reads CASSTTGQSITEAFF. The CDR3 DNA is TGCGCCAGCAGCACAACGGGACAGTCGATCACTGAAGCTTTCTTT.

The rearrangement uses TRBV10-3 and TRBJ2-3, with D perhaps given as TRBD1 or TRBD2 (5 bases each). The germline V gene has CDR1 ENHRY and CDR2 SYGVKD. There are 13 residues in the CDR3. V was clipped by 0 bases and J by 6 bases, with 7 bases between them. This chain's CDR3 is CAISESGVDTQYF. The CDR3 DNA reads as TGTGCCATCAGTGAGTCGGGGGTGGATACGCAGTATTTT.

The chain uses TRBV10-3 and TRBJ1-5; D remains ambiguous. V was cut by 2 bases and J by 0 bases, with 14 bases left in between. The germline V gene encodes CDR1 ENHRY and CDR2 SYGVKD. The length of the CDR3 is 17 residues. In DNA, the CDR3 is TGTGCCATCAGTGAGAAGAAACAAGAGTTTAGCAATCAGCCCCAGCATTTT. Translation gives CAISEKKQEFSNQPQHF.

V gene TRBV6-2 or TRBV6-3 combines with J gene TRBJ1-4; the D is unclear. V gave up 0 bases and J gave up 1 base, with 0 bases separating them. CDR1 and CDR2 from the germline V gene are MNHEY and SVGEGT. There are 13 residues in the CDR3. The CDR3 nucleotides read TGTGCCAGCAGTTACTCAACTAATGAAAAACTGTTTTTT. It codes for CASSYSTNEKLFF.

The chain carries TRBV7-2 and TRBJ2-3, with 11 nucleotides matching TRBD2. The germline CDR1 and CDR2 sequences are SGHTA and FQGNSA. The CDR3 consists of 18 residues. The V and J ends lost 4 bases and 4 bases, in that order; junction bases with no gene match: 13. The CDR3 is CASSSETSGITGADTQYF. In nucleotides, the CDR3 is TGTGCCAGCAGCTCCGAGACTAGCGGGATTACGGGGGCAGATACGCAGTATTTT.

This chain links TRBV10-3 with TRBJ2-7; no clear D gene. CDR1 ENHRY and CDR2 SYGVKD come from the germline V gene. The V gene lost 4 bases and the J gene lost 2 bases, with 12 bases spanning the gap. This CDR3 is 14 amino acids long. CDR3 amino acids: CAISGLATTYEQYF. CDR3 in DNA: TGTGCCATCAGTGGGTTGGCCACCACCTACGAGCAGTACTTC.

The gene calls are TRBV2 and TRBJ2-5, with 7 bases lining up with TRBD2. The germline CDR1 and CDR2 sequences are SNHLY and FYNNEI. The CDR3 sequence is 13 residues long. V shed 8 bases and J 0 bases; nucleotides not matched to a gene: 3. This CDR3 reads CASGREYQETQYF. CDR3 DNA sequence: TGTGCCAGCGGGAGGGAGTACCAAGAGACCCAGTACTTC.

This clonotype was seen once. A much more abundant neighbour one base away suggests this may be a read error. The chain carries TRBV7-2 and TRBJ2-4, with D perhaps matching TRBD1 (5 bases). With the DNA end fitting TRBJ2-7 better, the J assignment may be wrong. Germline V gene data show CDR1 as SGHTA and CDR2 as FQGNSA. CDR3 length: 13 amino acids. CDR3 sequence (DNA): TGTGCCGGCAGCTTAGGGCAGGGTCGCGAGCAGTACTTC. Amino acid sequence: CAGSLGQGREQYF.

The chain couples TRBV12-3 or TRBV12-4 to TRBJ2-5; D assignment may be TRBD1 or TRBD2 (5 bases each). The CDR3 contains 11 residues. Trimming left V 5 bases short and J 12 bases short, with 13 bases between. DNA for the CDR3: TGTGCCAGCAGTATACGGGACGCGAAGTACTTC. Translation gives CASSIRDAKYF.

The rearrangement links TRBV20-1 to TRBJ2-6, with 7 bases fitting TRBD2. Germline trimming cut 3 bases from V and 0 bases from J; bases unmatched to any gene: 8. Per the germline V gene, CDR1 is DFQATT and CDR2 is SNEGSKA (reference sequence). The CDR3 extends over 17 amino acids. The CDR3: CSASASGGGSGANVLTF. The CDR3 nucleotides are TGCAGTGCTAGTGCATCGGGGGGAGGCTCTGGGGCCAACGTCCTGACTTTC.

CDR3 DNA sequence: TGTGCCAGCAGTGAAGGGGTAGCGGGAGGGGGAGGGACCCAGTACTTC. Translating gives CASSEGVAGGGGTQYF. The chain couples TRBV6-1 to TRBJ2-5, with TRBD2 matching 11 bases. The CDR3 sequence is 16 residues long. V lost 1 base and J lost 7; bases outside the gene matches: 8. Germline V lookup: CDR1 MNHNS, CDR2 SASEGT.

This clonotype was observed a handful of times. J is TRBJ2-5 and V is TRBV14, with 12 nucleotides matching TRBD1. The tail of the sequence fits TRBJ2-7 better, so the J call may be wrong. The CDR3 covers 17 residues. Germline V gene sequence: CDR1 SGHDN, CDR2 FVKESK. The CDR3 bases are TGTGCCAGCAGCCTCGGGACAGGGGGCTTCGGTTTCTACGAGCAGTACTTC. Amino acids: CASSLGTGGFGFYEQYF.

The rearrangement uses TRBV7-9 and TRBJ2-1, with D perhaps assigned TRBD1 or TRBD2 (6 bases each). This CDR3 has 14 residues. V lost 5 bases to trimming and J lost 8 bases, with 16 bases between them. Germline CDR1 SEHNR, CDR2 FQNEAQ (reference sequence). The CDR3 is CASSRGVGDHEQFF. CDR3 bases: TGTGCCAGCAGCAGGGGGGTGGGCGATCATGAGCAGTTCTTC.

Turning to this clonotype: Possible read error: a much larger clone is one base away. CDR3 loop: CASSLGRIISPYEQYF. The CDR3 bases are TGTGCCAGCAGCTTAGGGCGGATCATATCCCCCTACGAGCAGTACTTC. V is TRBV7-2 and J is TRBJ2-7; D ambiguous. Germline CDR1 is SGHTA and CDR2 is FQGNSA. The CDR3 has 16 amino acids. Between the trimmed V and J ends, which lost 1 base and 2 bases, there was a span of 15 bases.

The chain links TRBV4-3 to TRBJ2-3, with TRBD2 matching 8 bases. CDR1 LGHNA and CDR2 YSLEER come from the germline V gene. V dropped 0 bases and J dropped 6; count of bases not matched to a gene: 20. This CDR3 has 20 residues. In DNA, the CDR3 is TGCGCCAGCAGCCAAGATATCCCACCCGGCGGAGCGGGAGTGGGTGATACGCAGTATTTT. Its protein product is CASSQDIPPGGAGVGDTQYF.

The chain uses TRBV4-2 and TRBJ1-1; the D is unclear. The CDR3 has 14 residues. The V and J ends lost 4 bases and 0 bases respectively, with 9 bases between them. CDR1 and CDR2 (germline): LGHNA, YNFKEQ. The CDR3 reads CASSPKALNTEAFF. CDR3 sequence (DNA): TGTGCCAGCAGCCCCAAAGCTTTGAACACTGAAGCTTTCTTT.

The chain recombines TRBV5-1 with TRBJ1-4; possible D gene TRBD1, 6 bases. Germline CDR1 SGHRS, CDR2 YFSETQ. This CDR3 has 16 residues. V lost 4 bases to trimming and J lost 5 bases, with 18 bases between them. CDR3 loop: CASSAGQGGGNEKLFF. The CDR3 nucleotides read TGCGCCAGCAGCGCGGGACAAGGAGGGGGAAATGAAAAACTGTTTTTT.

The chain has TRBV7-9 and TRBJ2-1, with D perhaps TRBD2 (6 bases). The length of the CDR3 is 16 residues. V was trimmed by 4 bases and J by 3 bases, leaving 16 bases between them. Per the germline V gene, CDR1 is SEHNR and CDR2 is FQNEAQ (reference sequence). Here the CDR3 DNA reads TGTGCCAGCAGCTCCCGGACTATGGGGGGCTACAATGAGCAGTTCTTC. Its translation: CASSSRTMGGYNEQFF.

In this sample, this clonotype turned up a few times. The V gene is TRBV29-1, the J gene TRBJ1-5, with 9 bases fitting TRBD1. CDR1 SQVTM and CDR2 ANQGSEA come from the germline V gene. This CDR3 has 15 amino acids. V was pared by 6 bases and J by 2 bases, with 8 bases of the junction left unmatched. The CDR3 spells CSVSSGQGGNQPQHF. CDR3 bases: TGCAGCGTCTCGTCGGGACAGGGTGGCAATCAGCCCCAGCATTTT.

This clonotype has just a few counts. The chain uses TRBV12-3 or TRBV12-4 and TRBJ1-1, with D uncertain. The CDR3 sequence is 11 residues long. Trimming took off 3 bases at V and 7 bases at J, with 6 bases between the two ends. CDR3 sequence reads: CASSFYNEAFF. For the CDR3, the DNA is TGTGCCAGCAGTTTCTATAATGAAGCTTTCTTT.

The V call is TRBV7-6, the J call TRBJ2-5; 10 bases are a match to TRBD2. Germline V gives CDR1 SGHVS, CDR2 FNYEAQ. The CDR3 length is 16 residues. The trim removed 5 bases at V and 11 bases at J, leaving 17 bases unmatched. CDR3 bases: TGTGCCAGCAGCGAGAAAGCGGGAGGGCCTGAGGATGAGCAGTACTTC. Encoded protein: CASSEKAGGPEDEQYF.

This clonotype was recorded many times. This sequence may be a read error, since a much larger clone differs from it by one base. This chain connects TRBV7-9 to TRBJ2-7, with 10 bases aligning to TRBD2. Trimming cost V 1 base and J 0 bases; bases outside gene matches: 9. This CDR3 has 18 residues. In germline, CDR1 is SEHNR, CDR2 FQNEAQ (reference sequence). CDR3 in DNA: TGTGCCAGCAGCTTAGTGGCGATGGGGACTAGCGACTCCTACGAGCAGTACTTC. It encodes CASSLVAMGTSDSYEQYF.